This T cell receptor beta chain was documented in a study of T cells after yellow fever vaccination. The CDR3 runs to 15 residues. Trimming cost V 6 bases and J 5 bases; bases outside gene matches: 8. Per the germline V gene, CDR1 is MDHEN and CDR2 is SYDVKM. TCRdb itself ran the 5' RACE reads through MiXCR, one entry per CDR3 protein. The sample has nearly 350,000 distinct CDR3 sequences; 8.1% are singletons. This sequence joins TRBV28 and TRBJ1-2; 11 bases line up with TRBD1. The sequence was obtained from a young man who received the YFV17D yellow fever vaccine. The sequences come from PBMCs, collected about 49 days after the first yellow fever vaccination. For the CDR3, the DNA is TGTGCCAGCAGCCCCCGGGGACAGGGGGTGTATGGCTACACCTTC. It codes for CASSPRGQGVYGYTF.